Listed below are T cell receptor beta chains from one sample, sequenced in a study of blood T cells in healthy people across ages. TCRdb fed the 5' RACE reads into MiXCR, producing one record per CDR3 protein. The sample comprises about 1.7 million distinct CDR3 sequences, 28% of which are singletons, and roughly 8.2% rests with the top ten. Sequencing was done on a sample of blood. The receptors were gathered from a woman aged 25 to 39 in good health. Both conserved end residues are part of each CDR3. A D gene is named only where the DNA matches it firmly. A row's size may be missing; if present it is once, few, many or a size class.

- | TRBJ1-4 | TRBV7-9 | few | CASSLRQARATNEKLFF | TGTGCCAGCAGCTTGCGACAGGCCCGTGCAACTAATGAAAAACTGTTTTTT
TRBD2 | TRBJ2-3 | TRBV5-1 | few | CASSRTSGTKTDTQYF | TGCGCCAGCAGCCGCACTTCCGGGACTAAAACAGATACGCAGTATTTT
- | TRBJ1-5 | TRBV2 | few | CASSVDNSQPQHF | TGTGCCAGCAGTGTGGACAATAGTCAGCCCCAGCATTTT
- | TRBJ2-6 | TRBV6-6 | - | CASIASGANVLTF | TGTGCCAGCATCGCATCTGGGGCCAACGTCCTGACTTTC
- | TRBJ2-7 | TRBV14 | - | CASSQATPYAQYF | TGTGCCAGCAGCCAAGCGACCCCCTACGCGCAGTACTTC
- | TRBJ1-2 | TRBV6-5 | few | CASSYSPGQGYGYTF | TGTGCCAGCAGTTACTCGCCGGGACAAGGGTATGGCTACACCTTC
- | TRBJ2-3 | TRBV4-1 | few | CASSQEGDSGAWVDTQYF | TGCGCCAGCAGCCAAGAAGGGGATAGCGGAGCTTGGGTAGATACGCAGTATTTT
TRBD2 | TRBJ2-7 | TRBV11-2 | many | CASSLRSGAGVGYEQYF | TGTGCCAGCAGCTTACGGAGCGGAGCGGGAGTAGGATACGAGCAGTACTTC
- | TRBJ2-2 | TRBV6-1 | - | CASRHSQGGTGELFF | TGTGCCAGCAGACACAGCCAGGGGGGAACCGGGGAGCTGTTTTTT
TRBD1 | TRBJ2-1 | TRBV6-1 | few | CASSEGITGDEQFF | TGTGCCAGCAGTGAAGGCATCACAGGGGATGAGCAGTTCTTC
- | TRBJ2-7 | TRBV12-3/TRBV12-4 | few | CASSLNRRYEQYF | TGTGCCAGCAGTCTCAACCGGAGGTACGAGCAGTACTTC
TRBD1 | TRBJ2-5 | TRBV7-9 | - | CASSAGQGMETQYF | TGTGCCAGCAGCGCCGGACAGGGGATGGAGACCCAGTACTTC
- | TRBJ2-7 | TRBV5-5 | - | CASSPPDWAYEQYF | TGTGCCAGCAGCCCGCCGGACTGGGCCTACGAGCAGTACTTC
- | TRBJ2-2 | TRBV12-3/TRBV12-4 | - | CASYLDGELFF | TGTGCCAGCTATCTTGACGGGGAGCTGTTTTTT
TRBD1 | TRBJ1-2 | TRBV7-2 | many | CASSLTGQGGYGYTF | TGTGCCAGCTCACTCACGGGACAGGGTGGCTATGGCTACACCTTC
TRBD2 | TRBJ2-1 | TRBV12-3/TRBV12-4 | - | CAWETSGGAEPYNEQFF | TGTGCCTGGGAGACTAGCGGGGGGGCCGAGCCTTACAATGAGCAGTTCTTC
- | TRBJ1-2 | TRBV5-5 | - | CASSLEQQGSYYGYTF | TGTGCCAGCAGCTTGGAACAACAGGGTTCCTATTATGGCTACACCTTC
- | TRBJ1-2 | TRBV2 | - | CASRARDTGGGYTF | TGTGCCAGCAGGGCCCGGGACACCGGGGGCGGCTACACCTTC
- | TRBJ1-1 | TRBV18 | - | CASSPPSRNTEAFF | TGTGCCAGCTCACCACCGTCCAGGAACACTGAAGCTTTCTTT
- | TRBJ1-4 | TRBV7-9 | few | CASSPSAGRLFF | TGTGCCAGCAGCCCTAGCGCAGGGAGACTGTTTTTT
- | TRBJ2-4 | TRBV6-2/TRBV6-3 | few | CASSNRDNQAKNIQYF | TGTGCCAGCAGCAACAGGGACAACCAAGCCAAAAACATTCAGTACTTC
- | TRBJ2-3 | TRBV2 | - | CASSGRISSADTQYF | TGTGCCAGCAGTGGTCGTATTAGTAGTGCAGATACGCAGTATTTT
TRBD2 | TRBJ2-1 | TRBV7-2 | - | CASSISGSESYNEQFF | TGTGCCAGCAGCATTAGCGGGAGCGAATCCTACAATGAGCAGTTCTTC
TRBD2 | TRBJ2-1 | TRBV24-1 | - | CATSDSPSGRGNEQFF | TGTGCCACCAGTGATTCCCCTAGCGGGAGGGGCAATGAGCAGTTCTTC
TRBD2 | TRBJ2-1 | TRBV4-1 | few | CASSRQTSGRAGEQFF | TGCGCCAGCAGCCGCCAAACTAGCGGGAGGGCAGGTGAGCAGTTCTTC
- | TRBJ2-1 | TRBV29-1 | many | CSVETYPFEPSSYNEQFF | TGCAGCGTTGAAACGTACCCGTTTGAACCGAGCTCCTACAATGAGCAGTTCTTC
TRBD1 | TRBJ2-3 | TRBV2 | many | CASSPDRTTTDTQYF | TGTGCCAGCAGTCCGGACAGGACCACCACAGATACGCAGTATTTT
TRBD1 | TRBJ1-5 | TRBV20-1 | many | CSAMGQGINQPQHF | TGCAGTGCGATGGGACAGGGGATCAATCAGCCCCAGCATTTT
- | TRBJ1-5 | TRBV3-1 | once | CASSQDFQKGMSQPQHF | TGTGCCAGCAGCCAAGACTTCCAAAAAGGGATGAGTCAGCCCCAGCATTTT
- | TRBJ2-1 | TRBV7-9 | - | CSSSSSTRSYNEQFF | TGTTCCAGCAGCTCCTCTACCCGGTCCTACAATGAGCAGTTCTTC
TRBD1 | TRBJ1-1 | TRBV6-5 | - | CASSTDRGLMNTEAFF | TGTGCCAGCAGTACCGACAGGGGCCTCATGAACACTGAAGCTTTCTTT